This entry features one T cell receptor beta chain sequence. This clonotype was picked up many times. Its target antigen remains unknown. Per-base quality was not reported, and no clone a single base away is much larger than it. Preparation of the library involved 5' RACE. The data were produced on an Illumina HiSeq 2500. A second PCR of about 6 to 11 cycles was run with a J-beta primer mix and a sample-barcoded 5' primer. A template-switch 5' adaptor carrying 12 random nucleotides introduced a unique molecular identifier onto each TCR beta cDNA molecule. Each sample yielded at least 2.5 million CDR3-containing paired-end reads. First-strand cDNA synthesis was performed from all RNA using the Mint cDNA synthesis kit, with priming by a TRBC-specific oligonucleotide. All cDNA was treated with uracil-DNA glycosylase and then went through a first 18-cycle PCR with the universal primers M1SS and BC2_uni_R. In the source study's methods: For normalization, 1 million high-quality reads, each with a distinct molecular identifier, were randomly selected from each sample. Instead of being binned into consensus sequences, reads that shared molecular identifiers were thrown out. CDR3 identification, clonotype clustering and error correction used MiTCR with a Q25 quality threshold and the strictest error-elimination algorithm. A nonparametric unseen species model with Euler transformation was used to estimate lower-bound total TCR beta diversity. TCRdb trimmed public reads at Q25 via fastp, called clones via MiXCR and kept in-frame beta chains. Records with the same CDR3 protein are collapsed into one entry carrying the most frequent genes and DNA. TCRdb's processing, not the study's, gives the V and J calls here. The sample includes about 730,000 distinct CDR3 sequences, with around 40% observed a single time. The ten largest clones add up to approximately 22% of the sample.

Systemically healthy Caucasian individuals from Russia, approximately 39 in total and aged 6 to 90 years, were included as donors. Each donor gave roughly 9 milliliters of peripheral blood, drawn into EDTA-treated Vacutainer tubes. PBMCs were isolated by Ficoll-Paque density-gradient centrifugation, with at least 7 million obtained per sample. Trizol reagent was used to extract total RNA from the PBMCs, yielding at least 6 micrograms per sample. For every donor, flow cytometry on a PBMC aliquot measured the percentage of naive CD45RAhigh/CD27high T cells. V loses 7 bases of germline sequence and J loses 4 bases, and the interval between the two ends is 6 bases. Taken from cysteine to phenylalanine, the CDR3 has 10 residues. Only the CDR3 DNA stays, 30 bases, in frame from base 1. The CDR1 and CDR2 encoded by the germline V gene are SGDLS and YYNGEE. These data belong to a study of blood T cells in healthy people across ages (dated by TCRdb to about 2015). With regard to the full study: In model experiments, template switching captured about one uniquely barcoded TCR beta cDNA molecule for every two T cells. To track age-related changes in TCR beta repertoire diversity, the study relied on deep sequencing normalized with unique cDNA molecular identifiers. Four age groups were formed from the donors: young (average 16 years), middle-aged (approximately 42), aged (roughly 56) and long-lived (less than 85). Donors of different ages were randomly distributed across sequencing lanes to avoid experimental bias. Two additional independent replicas of 1 million unique cDNA reads from the same blood draw were analyzed for two donors (one aged 18 to 30 and one aged 80 or older).

Overall results and qualifications from the work: Compared with the aged group, the long-lived group had more naive CD4+ T cells, fewer expanded clones and increased TCR diversity, a pattern suggesting age selection. Estimates of total diversity based on one million sequenced T cells were regarded as lower bounds and as underestimates. As age increased, observed TCR beta diversity per million T cells dropped in a roughly linear way, and a significant reduction was already evident by age 40. Conclusive comparison of naive and antigen-experienced compartments was prevented by the profiling of bulk unsorted PBMCs. Because the CMV infection status of the donors was unknown, age-related changes in expanded clonotypes may potentially have been confounded. The percentage of naive T cells measured by flow cytometry correlated strongly with observed TCR beta diversity.

The rearranged chain carries TRBV9 and TRBJ2-7, with no confidently assigned D gene. Input material: blood. The receptor's source is a woman in her sixties in good health. The CDR3 protein sequence reads: CASGSYEQYF. The nucleotide sequence is TGTGCCAGCGGATCGTACGAGCAGTACTTC.